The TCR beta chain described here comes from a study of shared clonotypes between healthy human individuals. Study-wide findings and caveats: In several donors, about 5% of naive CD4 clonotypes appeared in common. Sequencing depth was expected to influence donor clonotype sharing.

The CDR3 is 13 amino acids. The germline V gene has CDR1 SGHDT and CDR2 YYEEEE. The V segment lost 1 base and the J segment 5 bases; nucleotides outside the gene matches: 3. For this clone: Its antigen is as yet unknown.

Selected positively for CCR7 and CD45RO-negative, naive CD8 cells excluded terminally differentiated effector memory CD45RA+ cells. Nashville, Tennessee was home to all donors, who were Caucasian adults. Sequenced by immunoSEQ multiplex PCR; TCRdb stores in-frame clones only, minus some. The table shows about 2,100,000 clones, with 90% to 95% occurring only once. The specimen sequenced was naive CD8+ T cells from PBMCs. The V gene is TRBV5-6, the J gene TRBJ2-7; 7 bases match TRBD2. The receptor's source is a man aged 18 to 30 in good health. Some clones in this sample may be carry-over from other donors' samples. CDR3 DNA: TGTGCCAGCAGCTTGCCTGCGGGAGACGAGCAGTACTTC. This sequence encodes CASSLPAGDEQYF.